Detailed here is one TCR beta chain. As yet, its antigen is unknown. The source of the sample is a study of CD8 T cells in ankylosing spondylitis. TCRdb redid the calling of the 5' RACE reads with MiXCR, one entry per CDR3 protein. In the table there are 300,000 to 350,000 distinct CDR3 sequences, less than 25% of which are singletons. Study-level results: As for the disease-linked clones, they showed a CD8+ phenotype and occurred at relatively low frequencies in peripheral blood. Certain motif variants had earlier been reported in reactive arthritis synovial fluid and blood. Ankylosing spondylitis blood appeared to carry a characteristic TCR beta motif of several highly homologous variants.

Germline CDR1 reads MNHEY; CDR2 reads SMNVEV (reference sequence). V was clipped by 3 bases and J by 3 bases, with 10 bases between them. The CDR3 is 14 amino acids. The sample consisted of blood, either unsorted or a sorted T cell fraction (not recorded which). This receptor was identified in a female donor with ankylosing spondylitis or in good health (not recorded which). V is TRBV27 and J is TRBJ2-3; no definite D call. CDR3 in amino acids: CASSFSWGTDTQYF. The DNA for the CDR3 is TGTGCCAGCAGTTTCAGTTGGGGTACAGATACGCAGTATTTT.